This TCR beta chain was sequenced in a study of blood T cell repertoires in COVID-19. Study information: The samples span acute and convalescent COVID-19 from the United States, Italy and Spain.

The CDR3 is made up of 12 amino acids. V was pared by 1 base and J by 10 bases, with 9 bases between. From germline, CDR1 is SGHRS and CDR2 YFSETQ. Recruitment covered 20 to 25 US areas and drew participants whose ages spanned about 18 to 90 years. Cohorts were based on clinical histories the participants reported. Resolution of symptoms, clearance, or two negative PCRs was present in recovered Cohort 3 donors. Clones were read by immunoSEQ multiplex PCR, and TCRdb kept only the in-frame ones, dropping some. The table lists over 200,000 clones, 70% to 90% of them singletons. The rearrangement joins TRBV5-1 to TRBJ2-1; D may be TRBD2 (6 bases). Sequences were obtained from PBMCs or T cells enriched from blood (not recorded which). This TCR came from a man aged 25-40 years who had recovered from COVID-19. The CDR3 DNA reads TGCGCCAGCAGCTTGTCGGGGGAAGAGCAGTTCTTC. Translation gives CASSLSGEEQFF.